These 25 T cell receptor beta chains share one sample of origin, sequenced in a study of cytomegalovirus exposure and HLA in healthy donors. PCR primers comprised 60 Vbeta and 13 Jbeta primers. Clones were read by immunoSEQ multiplex PCR, and TCRdb kept only the in-frame ones, dropping some. This table has around 72,000 clones, 60% to 75% appearing once. Source material: PBMCs. The receptors originated from a man aged 35 to 55 in good health and CMV-seropositive.

This rearrangement joins TRBV28 to TRBJ1-1; TRBD1 is a possible D gene (6 bases). V dropped 10 bases and J dropped 1 base, with 16 bases sitting between them. CDR1 is MDHEN, CDR2 SYDVKM, per germline. The CDR3 has 14 amino acids. The CDR3 sequence: CATTRGGANTEAFF. CDR3 nucleotide sequence: TGTGCCACCACGAGGGGGGGCGCGAACACTGAAGCTTTCTTT.

The V and J genes are TRBV4-1 and TRBJ1-1; possible D gene TRBD1, 5 bases. Germline CDR1 reads MGHRA; CDR2 reads YSYEKL. The CDR3 runs 13 residues. V was cut by 3 bases and J by 8 bases, with 13 bases left in between. CDR3 sequence: CASSQGPQEEAFF. CDR3 sequence (DNA): TGCGCCAGCAGCCAGGGGCCTCAAGAGGAAGCTTTCTTT.

The J gene is TRBJ2-5, the V gene TRBV4-1; 7 positions match TRBD1. The germline gives CDR1 MGHRA, CDR2 YSYEKL. The CDR3 has 15 residues. Unmatched junction bases numbered 6, after V lost 2 bases and J lost 3 bases. CDR3 in amino acids: CASSQIDRVEETQYF. DNA of the CDR3: TGCGCCAGCAGCCAAATCGACAGGGTGGAAGAGACCCAGTACTTC.

This clone was observed a single time. The chain employs TRBV25-1 and TRBJ1-6; the match to TRBD1 covers 7 bases. The CDR3 sequence is 13 residues long. J was trimmed by 10 bases and V by 8 bases; bases with no gene match: 8. CDR1 is MGHDK, CDR2 SYGVNS, per germline. The DNA of the CDR3 is TGTGCCAGCCCGGGACAGATGGACTCACCCCTCCACTTT. Protein: CASPGQMDSPLHF.

Worth noting for this clone: The same CDR3 can be traced to other DNA sequences in this sample. The chain carries TRBV11-3 and TRBJ2-7, with D possibly matching TRBD1 (6 bases). Germline CDR1 SGHNT, CDR2 YENEEA. Trimming left V 6 bases short and J 4 bases short, with 19 bases between. The CDR3 consists of 15 residues. The CDR3 region has the DNA TGTGCCAGCAGTCACAGGGAGAGGACGGCATACGAGCAGTACTTC. Amino acids: CASSHRERTAYEQYF.

The chain links TRBV5-4 to TRBJ1-1; 12 nucleotides match TRBD1. Germline trimming cut 4 bases from V and 4 bases from J; bases unmatched to any gene: 5. There are 15 residues in the CDR3. Germline CDR1 SGHNT, CDR2 YYREEE (reference sequence). Written as DNA, the CDR3 is TGTGCCAGCAGCGCGGGACAGGGGGCGGCCACTGAAGCTTTCTTT. As protein: CASSAGQGAATEAFF.

Comment on this clone: The CDR3 does not end in the conserved phenylalanine or tryptophan, so this is likely a read error. The V call is TRBV6-1, the J call TRBJ1-2; TRBD1 aligns across 7 bases. The CDR3 loop spans 14 amino acids. In germline, CDR1 is MNHNS, CDR2 SASEGT. The V and J ends lost 6 bases and 4 bases, in that order; junction bases with no gene match: 8. This CDR3 reads CASRPLTGTYGYTS. Here the CDR3 DNA reads TGTGCCAGCAGGCCGTTGACAGGGACCTATGGCTACACCTCC.

The chain joins TRBV7-2 to TRBJ2-7; no firm D call. The CDR3 is made up of 14 amino acids. V lost 1 base to trimming and J lost 0 bases, with 7 bases between them. Germline V gene lookup returns CDR1 SGHTA and CDR2 FQGNSA. As DNA, the CDR3 is TGTGCCAGCAGCTTAGTTCCGAGCTCCTACGAGCAGTACTTC. Translating it yields CASSLVPSSYEQYF.

The chain uses TRBV5-1 and TRBJ2-1; D might be TRBD2 (6 bases). V dropped 1 base and J dropped 1 base, with 15 bases sitting between them. The CDR3 totals 17 residues. CDR1 is SGHRS and CDR2 is YFSETQ in the germline V gene. This CDR3 is CASSLLRAGGSYNEQFF. The CDR3 nucleotides are TGCGCCAGCAGCTTGCTTCGAGCCGGGGGTTCCTACAATGAGCAGTTCTTC.

This clone was detected only a few times. This chain uses TRBV4-1 with TRBJ2-7; D is possibly TRBD1 (6 bases). The CDR3 is 15 residues long. Trimming took 0 bases from V and 6 from J, leaving 15 bases between them. CDR1 MGHRA and CDR2 YSYEKL come from the germline V gene. The CDR3 region is CASSQDRGPWGEQYF. The DNA of the CDR3 is TGCGCCAGCAGCCAAGACAGGGGCCCCTGGGGCGAGCAGTACTTC.

A note on this clone: A junction end diverges from the germline sequence, so it may reflect a read error. This chain connects TRBV7-7 to TRBJ1-1; D is undetermined. This CDR3 has 14 amino acids. Germline-derived CDR1 and CDR2 are SSHAT and FNYEAQ (reference sequence). This CDR3 is CASSSGMMNTEAFF. In DNA, the CDR3 is TGTGCTAGCAGCTCCGGGATGATGAACACTGAAGCTTTCTTT.

This clone showed up just a few times. This sequence joins TRBV7-2 and TRBJ1-5; D is uncertain. From germline, CDR1 is SGHTA and CDR2 FQGNSA. Trimming removed 5 bases from V and 2 bases from J, with 13 bases in between. This CDR3 is built from 15 residues. DNA of the CDR3: TGTGCCAGCAGCCCGGGAGCCTTGGGCAATCAGCCCCAGCATTTT. Residues: CASSPGALGNQPQHF.

This clone was seen a few times. This same CDR3 is encoded by further DNA sequences in the sample. This sequence joins TRBV5-6 and TRBJ2-1; 9 bases fit TRBD1. Germline trimming cut 4 bases from V and 2 bases from J; bases unmatched to any gene: 4. The CDR3 contains 15 residues. Per germline, CDR1 SGHDT and CDR2 YYEEEE. The chain's CDR3 is CASSGGDRAYNEQFF. The CDR3, as DNA: TGTGCCAGCAGCGGTGGGGACAGGGCCTACAATGAGCAGTTCTTC.

The chain links TRBV7-2 to TRBJ2-3; 7 bases are shared with TRBD2. The germline gives CDR1 SGHTA, CDR2 FQGNSA. The junction had 5 bases not matched to a gene; V was cut back by 4 bases and J by 1 base. The CDR3 sequence is 15 residues long. CDR3 residues: CASSSAGLRTDTQYF. For the CDR3, the DNA is TGTGCCAGCAGCTCAGCGGGACTTCGCACAGATACGCAGTATTTT.

This rearrangement joins TRBV19 to TRBJ2-1; 7 bases line up with TRBD2. The CDR3 has 14 residues. J lost 9 bases, V lost 2 bases, and 7 bases had no gene match. CDR1 and CDR2 from the germline V gene are LNHDA and SQIVND (reference sequence). In DNA, the CDR3 is TGTGCCAGTAGTATACCCGGGACTATCGGTGAGCAGTTCTTC. Protein sequence: CASSIPGTIGEQFF.

This clone occurred once. The chain links TRBV21-1 to TRBJ2-1; the D segment call TRBD2 is taken from the table without a DNA check. TRBV21-1 is deemed a pseudogene. This CDR3 comprises 16 residues. CDR3 DNA sequence: TGTGCCAGCAGCACCCGGACTAGCGGGGGGGCTAATGAGCAGTTCTTC. Translated: CASSTRTSGGANEQFF.

The rearrangement links TRBV7-2 to TRBJ2-3; D not certain. V was clipped by 3 bases and J by 3 bases, with 4 bases between them. CDR1 and CDR2 from the germline V gene are SGHTA and FQGNSA. The CDR3 loop spans 12 amino acids. CDR3 nucleotide sequence: TGTGCCAGCAGCTTCCCAACAGATACGCAGTATTTT. This gives the protein CASSFPTDTQYF.

V gene TRBV9 combines with J gene TRBJ1-2; D gene unclear. The CDR3 loop spans 15 amino acids. Germline V gives CDR1 SGDLS, CDR2 YYNGEE. V gave up 4 bases and J gave up 9 bases, with 22 bases separating them. CDR3 DNA: TGTGCCAGCAGCCCAATTCTTTTCGGGGATAAACGCTACACCTTC. Translating it yields CASSPILFGDKRYTF.

The chain uses TRBV14 and TRBJ2-5; the D gene is possibly TRBD2 (7 bases). Trimming took off 5 bases at V and 5 bases at J, with 18 bases between the two ends. The CDR3 is 15 residues long. Looked up from germline, CDR1 is SGHDN and CDR2 is FVKESK. CDR3 protein: CASSSSGGRAETQYF. CDR3 nucleotide sequence: TGTGCCAGCAGCTCTTCGGGGGGCAGAGCGGAGACCCAGTACTTC.

The V and J genes are TRBV6-1 and TRBJ2-1; D is undetermined. CDR1 and CDR2 (germline): MNHNS, SASEGT. This CDR3 has 12 amino acids. The V end was cut by 7 bases, the J end by 8 bases, with 12 bases between. CDR3 loop: CASNPVGDEQFF. In nucleotides, the CDR3 is TGTGCCAGCAACCCTGTGGGCGATGAGCAGTTCTTC.

This clone has more than one count but fewer than ten. The CDR3 loop reads CASSSPWTSRDEQFF. The CDR3 DNA reads as TGTGCCAGCAGCTCCCCATGGACTAGTCGCGATGAGCAGTTCTTC. J is TRBJ2-1 and V is TRBV5-4; 7 nucleotides match TRBD2. This CDR3 has 15 residues. Germline CDR1 SGHNT, CDR2 YYREEE (reference sequence). V shed 3 bases, J shed 8 bases, and the junction held 11 bases outside the gene matches.

The sample holds one count of this clone. The chain recombines TRBV7-2 with TRBJ1-1; D uncertain. Trimming removed 1 base from V and 3 bases from J, with 9 bases in between. Germline V gene sequence: CDR1 SGHTA, CDR2 FQGNSA. CDR3 size: 14 residues. The CDR3 nucleotides read TGTGCCAGCAGCTTAGTCCCCATTTACACTGAAGCTTTCTTT. It specifies CASSLVPIYTEAFF.

With regard to this clone: The same CDR3 arises from other DNA sequences in this sample as well. The chain carries TRBV11-2 and TRBJ1-5; 8 nucleotides line up with TRBD1. The CDR3 consists of 13 residues. V shed 4 bases, J shed 7 bases, and the junction held 3 bases outside the gene matches. Germline V CDR1 and CDR2: SGHAT, FQNNGV. This CDR3 is CASSSTGGQPQHF. CDR3 in DNA: TGTGCCAGCAGCTCCACAGGGGGGCAGCCCCAGCATTTT.

V gene TRBV5-1 combines with J gene TRBJ2-5; weak D call: TRBD1 (5 bases). The end of the DNA fits TRBJ2-7 better, so the J call may be wrong. CDR3 length: 13 residues. Germline values: CDR1 SGHRS, CDR2 YFSETQ. The chain's CDR3 is CASRLTETYEQYF. The CDR3 nucleotides read TGCGCCAGCAGACTGACAGAAACCTACGAGCAGTACTTC.

V is TRBV4-1 and J is TRBJ1-5, with D maybe TRBD1 (6 bases). The CDR3 contains 15 residues. V dropped 0 bases and J dropped 5 bases, with 11 bases sitting between them. Germline V gene sequence: CDR1 MGHRA, CDR2 YSYEKL. For the CDR3, the DNA is TGCGCCAGCAGCCAAGAAGCTCAGGGGCATCAGCCCCAGCATTTT. Translated, it gives CASSQEAQGHQPQHF.